This passage covers 9 T cell receptor beta chains from one sample sequenced in a study of cytomegalovirus exposure and HLA in healthy donors. This table comes from immunoSEQ multiplex PCR, and its TCRdb copy is limited to in-frame clones, with some not included. Of some 100,000 clones listed, around nine tenths are singletons. Specimen: PBMCs. All receptors come from a man in his late teens or twenties in good health and CMV-seropositive.

The genes are TRBV7-6 and TRBJ2-1; TRBD2 matches at 14 bases. The CDR3 contains 18 residues. The germline V gene has CDR1 SGHVS and CDR2 FNYEAQ. J lost 2 bases, V lost 5 bases, and 8 bases had no gene match. The CDR3 protein is CASSPTSGGAYPYNEQFF. The CDR3 region has the DNA TGTGCCAGCAGCCCGACTAGCGGGGGGGCCTACCCCTACAATGAGCAGTTCTTC. The entire variable domain, with the rest obtained from reference TRBV7-6 and TRBJ2-1, is as follows: GAGVSQSPRYKVTKRGQDVALRCDPISGHVSLYWYRQALGQGPEFLTYFNYEAQQDKSGLPNDRFSAERPEGSISTLTIQRTEQRDSAMYRCASSPTSGGAYPYNEQFFGPGTRLTVL.

In the case of this clone: The sample holds other DNA sequences that translate to the same CDR3. The chain couples TRBV27 to TRBJ2-3, with a tentative D call TRBD1 (5 bases). There are 13 residues in the CDR3. Trimming took 2 bases from V and 5 from J, leaving 8 bases between them. Germline CDR1 is MNHEY and CDR2 is SMNVEV (reference sequence). The DNA for the CDR3 is TGTGCCAGCAGTTTAGGAAGGGGAGATACGCAGTATTTT. It translates to CASSLGRGDTQYF.

V and J are TRBV6-1 and TRBJ2-7; D gene uncertain. V lost 2 bases and J lost 3, with 5 bases in between. The germline V gene encodes CDR1 MNHNS and CDR2 SASEGT. The CDR3 loop spans 12 amino acids. CDR3 loop: CASSEWSYEQYF. CDR3 sequence (DNA): TGTGCCAGCAGTGAATGGAGCTACGAGCAGTACTTC.

The V gene is TRBV15, the J gene TRBJ1-3, with D tentatively TRBD1 (6 bases). V lost 0 bases, J lost 0 bases, and 18 bases lay in between. The CDR3 has 19 residues. Germline values: CDR1 LNHNV, CDR2 YYDKDF (reference sequence). This chain's CDR3 is CATSRDRVTGPYSGNTIYF. The CDR3 bases are TGTGCCACCAGCAGAGATAGGGTGACAGGACCGTACTCTGGAAACACCATATATTTT. Using reference TRBV15 and TRBJ1-3 for the parts outside the CDR3, the full variable domain is DAMVIQNPRYQVTQFGKPVTLSCSQTLNHNVMYWYQQKSSQAPKLLFHYYDKDFNNEADTPDNFQSRRPNTSFCFLDIRSPGLGDTAMYLCATSRDRVTGPYSGNTIYFGEGSWLTVV.

V is TRBV10-1 and J is TRBJ2-1, with TRBD1 identical over 8 bases. Unmatched junction bases numbered 6, after V lost 2 bases and J lost 6 bases. Germline V gives CDR1 WNHNN, CDR2 SYGVQD (reference sequence). The CDR3 extends over 15 amino acids. CDR3 sequence reads: CASSEGQGPRNEQFF. In nucleotides, the CDR3 is TGCGCCAGCAGTGAGGGACAGGGACCCCGCAATGAGCAGTTCTTC.

V gene TRBV7-9 combines with J gene TRBJ2-5; perhaps TRBD1 as D (5 bases). In germline, CDR1 is SEHNR, CDR2 FQNEAQ (reference sequence). Deletions cut 8 bases from V and 2 bases from J, with 18 bases between. The CDR3 contains 15 residues. The CDR3 reads CASGPFWTLQETQYF. The CDR3 nucleotides are TGTGCCAGCGGCCCCTTCTGGACACTTCAAGAGACCCAGTACTTC.

The J gene is TRBJ1-1, the V gene TRBV7-9; no firm D call. The CDR3 is 14 amino acids. Trimming pared 5 bases from V and 4 bases from J, leaving 14 bases between. The germline gives CDR1 SEHNR, CDR2 FQNEAQ (reference sequence). CDR3 loop: CASSQWSEGTEAFF. For the CDR3, the DNA is TGTGCCAGCAGCCAATGGTCCGAGGGCACTGAAGCTTTCTTT.

J is TRBJ1-6 and V is TRBV2; tentative D call: TRBD1 (6 bases). V was clipped by 6 bases and J by 7 bases, with 10 bases between them. CDR1 and CDR2 from the germline V gene are SNHLY and FYNNEI. The CDR3 is 13 amino acids. CDR3 region: CASRDTGNSPLHF. In DNA form, the CDR3 reads TGTGCCAGCAGAGACACAGGGAATTCACCCCTCCACTTT. Together with reference TRBV2 and TRBJ1-6, the CDR3 gives the full variable domain: EPEVTQTPSHQVTQMGQEVILRCVPISNHLYFYWYRQILGQKVEFLVSFYNNEISEKSEIFDDQFSVERPDGSNFTLKIRSTKLEDSAMYFCASRDTGNSPLHFGNGTRLTVT.

The rearrangement uses TRBV15 and TRBJ1-2; weak D call: TRBD1 (5 bases). The CDR3 length is 17 residues. Germline loops: CDR1 LNHNV, CDR2 YYDKDF (reference sequence). The ends were cut back, 1 base at V and 3 bases at J, with 18 bases in the middle. The CDR3 region is CATSRVKRAGVDYGYTF. Here the CDR3 DNA reads TGTGCCACCAGCAGAGTTAAACGGGCGGGGGTCGACTATGGCTACACCTTC.